The T cell receptor (beta chain) described here comes from a study of cytomegalovirus exposure and HLA in healthy donors (dated 2017 in TCRdb). Broadly, across the study: According to an earlier analysis of 587 of the donors, some 180 million T cells yielded over 90 million unique TCR beta sequences and around 300 Gb of sequence data. Approximately 300 gigabases of sequencing data and around 87 million unique TCR sequences were included in an early release covering over 600 HLA-typed donors. Of the roughly 400 genotyped donors, less than 85% were placed in the genetic ancestry cluster associated with self-reported Caucasian donors. The study was designed to test whether signatures of past pathogen exposure could be identified by cataloging public T cell receptors. The study used immunosequencing to profile the T cell repertoires of some 600 subjects and linked those repertoires to cytomegalovirus serostatus. In addition to the first cohort of 650 to 800 subjects, a separate validation cohort of approximately 130 different subjects was used. To predict cytomegalovirus infection status, the study combined high-throughput TCR immunosequencing, statistical association of individual TCRs with disease status, and machine learning. A later analysis re-analyzed previously published TCR beta repertoires from approximately 700 donors and added high-resolution HLA genotyping to study TCR occurrence patterns. Rather than drawing on any new phenotypic data, the later analysis identified candidate immune exposures from TCR beta sequences and the way those sequences occurred across donors. An earlier analysis of roughly 600 of the donors used high-throughput TCR beta sequencing to judge whether each TCR beta V gene segment behaved as functional or pseudogenic. Donor age, sex, ethnicity and CMV serostatus were collected together with the repertoire data. In a later genetic analysis, genome-wide SNP genotypes for about 55% of the roughly 700 donors were used, and that subset was treated as a discovery cohort. All discovery cohort repertoires had been generated on a single sequencing platform. HLA typing covered class I and class II loci at four-digit resolution. The number of donors typed differed by locus, with roughly 629-640 for A, B, C, DRB1 and DQB1, over 500 for DQA1, over 600 for DPA1, and under 490 for DPB1. Five DR-DQ haplotypes were handled as single units for association and clustering because linkage in the cohort was strong. Among about 400 genotyped donors of the cohort, an average of approximately 240,000 unique TCR beta nucleotide sequences was sequenced per donor, of which about 19% were non-productive. The study at large found these results: Because some donors lacked HLA typing at each locus, the association tests relied only on the typed subset. In a later genetic analysis, fewer N-insertions in productive TCRs were reported among donors in an Asian-associated ancestry cluster than the 666-donor mean. According to a later analysis, most CMV-associated TCR beta chains appeared to be HLA-restricted, and the HLA associations seemed to be driven largely by CMV exposure. CMV serostatus was the only immune exposure information available for the cohort. When HLA alleles, especially DR and DQ, strongly co-occurred, attributing TCR associations to individual alleles was difficult. A few of the identified cytomegalovirus-associated TCR beta chains were confirmed in vitro to be specific for cytomegalovirus antigens. The earlier analysis of some 540 of the donors excluded 15 to 20 rarely observed V segments, including chromosome 9 orphons, because counts were too low. Presence/absence analyses assumed roughly uniform sequencing depth across donors, an assumption that may not hold. In an earlier analysis of some 550 of the donors, most TCR beta V segments were observed in productive rearrangements about 87% or about 30% of the time, broadly matching IMGT annotations. The classifier was reported to diagnose cytomegalovirus status with high specificity and sensitivity in both the original and validation cohorts. A later analysis found that HLA-associated TCR beta chains were more clonally expanded and had lower generation probabilities than equally common non-associated chains. It was suggested by the authors that the approach could potentially be generalized to other disease states and immunological phenotypes. A later genetic analysis associated a missense DCLRE1C variant with V-gene and J-gene trimming of TCR beta chains, and an independent cohort replicated the association. In a later analysis, TCR association rates were found to vary across HLA loci, with the most associated TCRs seen for DRB1 alleles and the fewest for HLA-C alleles. A further reported finding was that TCR beta sequences accurately predicted the HLA-A and HLA-B alleles for most subjects in the first cohort. The study gave a list of 150 to 200 TCR beta chains associated with cytomegalovirus. A later analysis reported that several top co-occurrence clusters appeared linked to parvovirus B19, influenza, CMV and Epstein-Barr virus. The cohort was sequenced for TCR beta chains only, and without alpha or paired-chain data the features that could be detected were limited. Across donors, most TCR sequences were observed very rarely, whereas some public TCRs were present in many individuals. The sequencing pipeline was judged likely to have produced a cluster of highly shared sequence variants as a technical artifact. In a later analysis, some 18,000 TCR beta sequences were associated with specific HLA alleles at a false discovery rate of 0.05. Some IMGT-functional V segments, including TRBV6-2 and TRBV6-3, could not be told apart with the 87-base-pair reads, so those segments were excluded. Linkage disequilibrium might explain the correlated functional status among segregating V segments, but an unknown experimental factor could not be excluded.

The CDR3 has 13 amino acids, counting the end cysteine and phenylalanine. Solely the CDR3 DNA is kept, with 39 bases framed from the first base. V lost 8 bases and J lost 10 bases, and the count of bases not matched to a germline gene is 8. In the germline V gene, CDR1 corresponds to SNHLY and CDR2 to FYNNEI. In total, just over 650 healthy bone marrow donors made up the cohort. Cohort members were all nominally healthy when sampled, although unrecorded immune exposures were likely present. The donor was CMV seropositive and belonged to the group of around 300 seropositive cohort members. Each donor provided a peripheral blood sample, and peripheral blood mononuclear cells were used for TCR beta sequencing. The Qiagen DNeasy Blood Extraction Kit was used to extract genomic DNA from the blood cell samples. Turning to this clone: Its antigen target is currently unknown. No base quality information exists; no much larger clone differs at one position.

The library was generated by the immunoSEQ multiplex PCR assay. For the multiplex PCR, a mixture combining 60 forward primers for TCR Vbeta segments and 13 reverse primers for TCR Jbeta segments was used. The CDR3 region of rearranged TCR beta genes was amplified from genomic DNA by a multiplex PCR assay. The Illumina HiSeq System was used to sequence the amplified TCR beta libraries as 87-base-pair reads. As for how the authors treated the data: A later analysis counted 65 million to 90 million unique TCR beta chains across the 650 to 700 repertoires, and around 9.9 million of these chains were shared by at least two donors. To remove PCR and sequencing errors, raw reads were error-corrected and collapsed into unique sequences using a nearest-neighbor algorithm that merged closely related sequences. Alignment of CDR3 sequences to IMGT reference sequences was used to assign V, D and J gene segments. For a sequence to be retained, a match of at least six nucleotides to both a V gene segment and a J gene segment was required. Rearrangements were classified as productive when the CDR3 lacked stop codons and remained in frame with V and J, and all other rearrangements were classified as non-productive. CDR3 was defined according to IMGT convention as the region running from the second conserved V-encoded cysteine to the conserved J-encoded phenylalanine. The earlier analysis of some 550 of the donors excluded any sequence lacking an unambiguous match to a single V gene segment. In an earlier analysis of approximately 590 of the donors, V segments were called functional above 56.7% productive rearrangements and were called segregating when the between-donor standard deviation exceeded 5%. A statistical classification framework was developed to diagnose cytomegalovirus status using the catalog of TCR beta chain sequences. In a later analysis, V and J genes were assigned by comparing TCR nucleotide sequences against IMGT/GENE-DB human TR gene sequences. Using the TCRdist pipeline, a later analysis assigned CDR3 sequences along with most-parsimonious VDJ recombination scenarios. In a later analysis, every TCR beta chain was defined by the combination of its CDR3 amino acid sequence and its V-gene family, and reads without a unique V-gene family were dropped. As a way to deal with suspected cross-contamination and a sequencing artifact, a later analysis dropped 450 to 700 nucleotide sequences that were highly shared and had low generation probability. In a later analysis, a clonal expansion index was calculated for each public chain from normalized within-repertoire ranks of inferred template counts. In a later analysis, generation probabilities were computed with a VDJ recombination model fitted to out-of-frame rearrangements, and the resulting probabilities were checked against IGoR. A later analysis scored TCR-TCR, TCR-HLA and TCR-CMV co-occurrence with hypergeometric tests, applying a repertoire-size bias correction to TCR pairs. To estimate false discovery rates, a later analysis permuted the HLA or CMV assignments 20 times. In a later analysis, co-occurring TCRs were grouped using DBSCAN, with TCRdist sequence similarity added in when clustering inside HLA-allele-positive subsets. Repertoires with fewer than 30,000 or more than 120,000 public chains, plus five repertoires with anomalous nucleotide sharing, were excluded from co-occurrence clustering. Entries here come from immuneACCESS through TCRdb and include only in-frame sequences with V and J called. Some clones fail to appear in such tables; in the studies checked, an unresolved V gene covers under half of the shortfall, and the cause of the remainder is unknown. V, J and clone size are those of that table, while D and trimming were read from the DNA. Within this sample are about 70,000 clones, with about 74% of them counted one time only. The top ten constitute roughly 11% of the sample.

The TCR was taken from a woman aged 55-70 years in good health and CMV-seropositive. The specimen was PBMCs. The chain uses TRBV2 and TRBJ1-6, with TRBD1 matching 7 junction bases. The CDR3 sequence is CASGNRGNSPLHF. DNA sequence: TGTGCCAGCGGTAACAGGGGAAACTCACCCCTCCACTTT. Outside the CDR3, residues come from the reference TRBV2 and TRBJ1-6 proteins, so the full variable domain is: EPEVTQTPSHQVTQMGQEVILRCVPISNHLYFYWYRQILGQKVEFLVSFYNNEISEKSEIFDDQFSVERPDGSNFTLKIRSTKLEDSAMYFCASGNRGNSPLHFGNGTRLTVT.